This T cell receptor (beta chain) emerged from a study of cytomegalovirus exposure and HLA in healthy donors. In the case of this clone: Antigen: not known.

13 Jbeta primers and 60 Vbeta primers were used for the PCR. The data were produced by immunoSEQ multiplex PCR, yet TCRdb's version contains in-frame clones alone and is incomplete. The sample carries more than 90,000 clones, over 75% recorded once. Study findings and constraints: The dataset shows that most TCR sequences were rare, while some public TCRs occurred in many donors. The productive fraction for most TCR beta V segments was about 90% or about 30% in an earlier analysis. Later findings reportedly placed an Asian-associated ancestry cluster below the approximately 670-donor mean for N-insertions.

This sequence was found in a man aged 45 to 65 in good health and CMV-seronegative. Sequenced sample: PBMCs.

This chain's CDR3 is CASSYFTGEAFF. The CDR3, as DNA: TGTGCCAGCAGTTACTTCACAGGGGAAGCTTTCTTT. The chain is built from TRBV6-5 and TRBJ1-1, with a weak D call TRBD1 (6 bases). Trimming cost V 1 base and J 8 bases, with 8 bases left between them. The length of the CDR3 is 12 residues. Germline CDR1 and CDR2: MNHEY and SVGAGI.